The present T cell receptor (beta chain) was sequenced within a study of liver allograft versus peripheral blood T cells. Study information: Transplanted-liver and recipient peripheral blood T cell receptor repertoires were compared.

This clonotype occurred a few times. TCRdb recomputed calls from the reads with MiXCR, one row per CDR3 protein. The table lists around 12,000 distinct CDR3 sequences, 28% of them singletons. Trimming removed 6 bases at V and 8 bases at J, with 16 bases between. The CDR3 is 14 residues long. CDR1 is MNHEY and CDR2 is SVGAGI in the germline V gene. The sequence was collected from a human patient who had a liver transplant. Some T cells may possibly be graft donor cells. The genes are TRBV6-5 and TRBJ1-4; a possible D gene is TRBD1 (6 bases). The CDR3 protein is CASSYREIGEKLFF. Here the CDR3 DNA reads TGTGCCAGCAGCTACAGGGAGATCGGGGAAAAACTGTTTTTT.